This T cell receptor (beta chain) was identified in a study of blood T cell repertoires in COVID-19. In the original processing: It was from reference gene primer amplification that nucleated cell counts were estimated. Assay: immunoSEQ multiplex PCR; the TCRdb copy retains only in-frame clones and omits some. V and J calls and clone size follow that table, whereas D and trimming were derived from the DNA. Of a few hundred thousand clones in the sample, 88% are singletons; the top ten hold over 2%. The ends were cut back, 2 bases at V and 4 bases at J, with 13 bases in the middle. The CDR3 length is 15 residues. Germline V gene lookup returns CDR1 SGHRS and CDR2 YFSETQ.

This chain links TRBV5-1 with TRBJ1-3; D is perhaps TRBD1 (6 bases). The TCR sequence derives from an older woman in a cohort exposed to, infected with or recovered from COVID-19 (not recorded which). Material: PBMCs or T cells enriched from blood (not recorded which). The CDR3: CASSLAGAKGNTIYF. In nucleotides, the CDR3 is TGCGCCAGCAGCTTAGCGGGGGCGAAAGGAAACACCATATATTTT.